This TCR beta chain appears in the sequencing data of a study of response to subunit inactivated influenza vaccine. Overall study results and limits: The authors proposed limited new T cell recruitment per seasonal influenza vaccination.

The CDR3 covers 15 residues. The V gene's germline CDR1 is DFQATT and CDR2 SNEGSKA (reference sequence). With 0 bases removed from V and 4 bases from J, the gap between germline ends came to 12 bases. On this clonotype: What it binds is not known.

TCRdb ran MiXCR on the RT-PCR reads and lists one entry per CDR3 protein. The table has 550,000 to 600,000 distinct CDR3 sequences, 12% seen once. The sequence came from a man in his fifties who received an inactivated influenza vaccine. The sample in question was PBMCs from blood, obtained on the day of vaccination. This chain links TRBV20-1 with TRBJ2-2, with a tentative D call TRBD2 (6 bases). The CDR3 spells CSARDLEEGTGELFF. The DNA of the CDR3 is TGCAGTGCTAGAGATTTAGAGGAGGGCACCGGGGAGCTGTTTTTT.